Sequencing of this T cell receptor beta chain was carried out in a study of molecular identifiers for immune sequencing clone quantification. The wider study: Four portions were sequenced after RNA from approximately 22,000 or 94,000 naive CD8 cells was split five ways in replicates.

TCRdb ran MiXCR on the PCR reads and lists one entry per CDR3 protein. The data contain more than 450,000 distinct CDR3 sequences, about 25% of them singletons. This clonotype was observed at least ten times. The germline V gene encodes CDR1 DFQATT and CDR2 SNEGSKA (reference sequence). The V and J ends lost 0 bases and 2 bases respectively, with 11 bases between them. CDR3 length: 16 residues. The authors sorted naive CD8 T cells as CD8+CD4-CCR7+CD45RA+. Sequenced material: naive CD8+ T cells from blood, with Jurkat cell RNA spiked in. Subset specified: FACS-sorted CD8+CD4-CCR7+CD45RA+ naive T cells. The rearrangement joins TRBV20-1 to TRBJ2-6; D may match TRBD1 or TRBD2 (6 bases each). The TCR comes from a human donor in good health. Some libraries in this study had Jurkat cell RNA spiked in. CDR3 DNA sequence: TGCAGTGCTAGAGATCTTGGGGGGCCTGGGGCCAACGTCCTGACTTTC. Encoded protein: CSARDLGGPGANVLTF.